The clone carrying this T cell receptor beta chain was detected a few times. Between the trimmed V and J ends, which lost 6 bases and 0 bases, there was a span of 8 bases. The CDR3 is made up of 13 amino acids. Germline V CDR1 and CDR2: SGHDN, FVKESK. This entry is derived from a study of shared T cell receptors in the human thymus. The method was immunoSEQ multiplex PCR; TCRdb's version includes in-frame clones alone and lacks a portion of them. The sample has approximately 400,000 clones; just under 95% are singletons. This TCR derives from a human donor. The chain carries TRBV14 and TRBJ1-1; D is ambiguous. Sequencing used thymocytes. CDR3 nucleotides: TGTGCCAGCAGGAGACTGGTGAACACTGAAGCTTTCTTT. It translates to CASRRLVNTEAFF.